This is a list of T cell receptor beta chains from one sample in a study of CD8+ T cells in alopecia areata. Profiled with immunoSEQ multiplex PCR; TCRdb holds only in-frame clones, not every one. The sample holds roughly 250,000 clones, under 70% seen once. Sequencing was performed on CD4+ T cells sorted from blood, taken at week 0. The source is a human donor with alopecia areata. CDR3s include the opening cysteine and the closing phenylalanine or tryptophan. A D gene is named only where the DNA matches it firmly. Size is stated for part of the rows, as once, few or many counts, or as a class when the clone is expanded.

J gene,V gene,D gene,clone size,CDR3 DNA,CDR3 protein
TRBJ1-2,TRBV6-1,NA,NA,TGTGCCAGCAGTGACGGGGCCTATGGCTACACCTTC,CASSDGAYGYTF
TRBJ2-5,TRBV29-1,NA,few,TGCAGCGTTGCCGCCAACGGCCAAGAGACCCAGTACTTC,CSVAANGQETQYF
TRBJ2-3,TRBV10-3,TRBD2,NA,TGTGCCATCAGGAATATAGCGGGGGGCCAGACTAGCACAGATACGCAGTATTTT,CAIRNIAGGQTSTDTQYF
TRBJ1-1,TRBV19,TRBD1,few,TGTGCCAGTAGTCCGCAATGGGGGGCAGGGGGCACTGAAGCTTTCTTT,CASSPQWGAGGTEAFF
TRBJ2-1,TRBV4-2,NA,NA,TGTGCCAGCAGCCAAGACCCTAGAGATGAGCAGTTCTTC,CASSQDPRDEQFF
TRBJ2-1,TRBV29-1,NA,NA,TGCAGCGTTGAAGGGCAGTCCTACAATGAGCAGTTCTTC,CSVEGQSYNEQFF
TRBJ2-5,TRBV20-1,NA,NA,TGCAGTGCCCGGGCCCAAGAGACCCAGTACTTC,CSARAQETQYF
TRBJ1-1,TRBV29-1,TRBD1,few,TGCAGCGGCTTACAGGGGTCGAACACTGAAGCTTTCTTT,CSGLQGSNTEAFF
TRBJ2-5,TRBV7-2,NA,NA,TGTGCCAGCAGCTTAGGTTCAGCTAAACGGGAGACCCAGTACTTC,CASSLGSAKRETQYF
TRBJ1-1,TRBV15,NA,NA,TGTGCCACCAGCAGAGATAACCTGGATGGCGCTGAAGCTTTCTTT,CATSRDNLDGAEAFF
TRBJ1-3,TRBV2,NA,NA,TGTGCCAGCAGTGAAGTGGGAACAGGACACTCTGGAAACACCATATATTTT,CASSEVGTGHSGNTIYF
TRBJ1-2,TRBV5-1,NA,NA,TGCGCCAGCAGCTTGGCGGAGGGAATAAACTATGGCTACACCTTC,CASSLAEGINYGYTF
TRBJ1-6,TRBV5-6,TRBD1,NA,TGTGCCAGCAGCTCACAGGGGGCTTTTTCACCCCTCCACTTT,CASSSQGAFSPLHF
TRBJ2-3,TRBV29-1,NA,NA,TGCAGCGTTGAGGTTTGGACGGATACGCAGTATTTT,CSVEVWTDTQYF
TRBJ2-3,TRBV9,NA,few,TGTGCCAGCAGCCCGCGGGGGCCCACAGATACGCAGTATTTT,CASSPRGPTDTQYF
TRBJ2-7,TRBV4-1,NA,NA,TGCGCCAGCAGCCAGGGGGCCTCACTCTACGAGCAGTACTTC,CASSQGASLYEQYF
TRBJ2-2,TRBV29-1,NA,NA,TGCAGCGTTGACAAGGTAGCCGGGACCGGGGAGCTGTTTTTT,CSVDKVAGTGELFF
TRBJ1-5,TRBV6-5,TRBD1,NA,TGTGCCAGCAGTTACCCGGACAGGGGAGATCAGCCCCAGCATTTT,CASSYPDRGDQPQHF
TRBJ1-2,TRBV11-2,NA,once,TGTGCCAGCAGCCCTCGTTTCCAGGGAAGGGACTATGGCTACACCTTC,CASSPRFQGRDYGYTF
TRBJ1-1,TRBV29-1,NA,once,TGCAGCGTTGACAGGGTTAGCACTGAAGCTTTCTTT,CSVDRVSTEAFF
TRBJ1-5,TRBV27,NA,NA,TGTGCCAGCAGTAAAAGGGGGGGGAGCGGCAATCAGCCCCAGCATTTT,CASSKRGGSGNQPQHF
TRBJ1-5,TRBV7-6,TRBD1,NA,TGTGCCAGCAGCTTAGGACAGGGCAGTGCAAATCAGCCCCAGCATTTT,CASSLGQGSANQPQHF
TRBJ2-5,TRBV11-2,TRBD2,few,TGTGCCAGCAGCTCAAAGCGGGACCCCGGGCCTGGGACCCAGTACTTC,CASSSKRDPGPGTQYF
TRBJ2-1,TRBV2,TRBD2,NA,TGTGCCAGCAGGTTACTAGCGGGGGCGCAAGAGCAGTTCTTC,CASRLLAGAQEQFF
TRBJ2-5,TRBV2,TRBD1,NA,TGTGCCAGTCGGACAGGGACCTACCAAGAGACCCAGTACTTC,CASRTGTYQETQYF
TRBJ2-1,TRBV7-8,TRBD2,NA,TGTGCCAGCAGGGCGAGCGGGGGGGCCGGTGATGAGCAGTTCTTC,CASRASGGAGDEQFF
TRBJ2-3,TRBV30,NA,NA,TGTGCCTGGAGTGGGGGTAGCACAGATACGCAGTATTTT,CAWSGGSTDTQYF
TRBJ2-4,TRBV30,TRBD1,NA,TGTGCCTGGAGTTTTGAGGGGGCGATTCAGTACTTC,CAWSFEGAIQYF
TRBJ1-1,TRBV29-1,NA,few,TGCAGCGTTGAGAAAACCTGGGACTACGGTAGGCTGAACACTGAAGCTTTCTTT,CSVEKTWDYGRLNTEAFF
TRBJ2-7,TRBV5-1,TRBD2,NA,TGCGCCAGCAGCTCCACCGGGACTATCAACGAGCAGTACTTC,CASSSTGTINEQYF
TRBJ2-5,TRBV27,NA,once,TGTGCCAGCAGTTTATGGCCCCAAGAGACCCAGTACTTC,CASSLWPQETQYF
TRBJ2-5,TRBV30,TRBD1,NA,TGTGCCGGTGGACAGGGGGCGTCCCTATACTTC,CAGGQGASLYF
TRBJ2-2,TRBV6-5,TRBD2,NA,TGTGCCACCCGGGAGGGCGGGAACACCGGGGAGCTGTTTTTT,CATREGGNTGELFF
TRBJ1-1,TRBV7-9,NA,few,TGTGCCAGCAGCTTAGCGCGGCAGGGTTTCACTGAAGCTTTCTTT,CASSLARQGFTEAFF
TRBJ2-3,TRBV27,NA,NA,TGTGCCAGCAGTTTAAGACCAACAGATACGCAGTATTTT,CASSLRPTDTQYF
TRBJ2-6,TRBV9,NA,NA,TGTGCCAGCAGCGTAGCTGTGGCTTCGGGGGCCAACGTCCTGACTTTC,CASSVAVASGANVLTF
TRBJ2-1,TRBV7-2,TRBD1,NA,TGTGCCAGCAGCCGGACAGGGAATGAGCAGTTCTTC,CASSRTGNEQFF
TRBJ1-4,TRBV6-6,NA,NA,TGTGCCAGCAGTTACTCCGGGGGTGGATCAGAAAAACTGTTTTTT,CASSYSGGGSEKLFF
TRBJ2-3,TRBV7-2,NA,NA,TGTGCCAGCAGCTTAGACCGGGGCGGAGATACGCAGTATTTT,CASSLDRGGDTQYF
TRBJ1-2,TRBV4-2,NA,NA,TGTGCCAGCAGCCAAGGGACGGGCTATGGCTACACCTTC,CASSQGTGYGYTF
TRBJ2-7,TRBV30,NA,NA,TGTGCCTGGAGTACCACCCCTCGAGCCGCTCAACTCTACGAGCAGTACTTC,CAWSTTPRAAQLYEQYF
TRBJ1-2,TRBV29-1,NA,NA,TGCAGCGTTGGAGTTCGGGGTGGCTACACCTTC,CSVGVRGGYTF
TRBJ2-3,TRBV29-1,TRBD1,few,TGCAGCGTTGATGTTAGGGGGCTGAATACGCAGTATTTT,CSVDVRGLNTQYF
TRBJ1-2,TRBV7-3,NA,NA,TGTGCCAGCAGCTTAAATCGGGACAATGGCTACACCTTC,CASSLNRDNGYTF
TRBJ2-1,TRBV5-1,NA,NA,TGCGCCAGCAGCCCATCGGGAGTCCGCTCCTACAATGAGCAGTTCTTC,CASSPSGVRSYNEQFF
TRBJ1-1,TRBV30,NA,NA,TGTGCCTGGAGCGGTCCGGGACCTGAAGCTTTCTTT,CAWSGPGPEAFF
TRBJ1-1,TRBV7-8,NA,NA,TGTGCCAGCAGGATAGACAGGAACACTGAAGCTTTCTTT,CASRIDRNTEAFF
TRBJ2-7,TRBV7-8,NA,few,TGTGCCAGCAGCCCACGAACAGGCTACGAGCAGTACTTC,CASSPRTGYEQYF
TRBJ1-1,TRBV29-1,NA,NA,TGCAGCGTTGAGGGACCCACGAACACTGAAGCTTTCTTT,CSVEGPTNTEAFF
TRBJ2-3,TRBV2,TRBD1,NA,TGTGCCAGCAAATCCCCCCGGACAGGCCTGGCAGATACGCAGTATTTT,CASKSPRTGLADTQYF
TRBJ2-3,TRBV11-2,NA,NA,TGTGCCAGCAGCTTTTCCATGGCGGGCACAGATACGCAGTATTTT,CASSFSMAGTDTQYF
TRBJ1-4,TRBV29-1,NA,NA,TGCAGCGCACCCGGGACTCGAGGTGAAAAACTGTTTTTT,CSAPGTRGEKLFF
TRBJ1-6,TRBV5-1,NA,few,TGCGCCAGCAGTTTACGTCGATCGGTCGGGACTGATAATTCACCCCTCCACTTT,CASSLRRSVGTDNSPLHF
TRBJ2-7,TRBV6-5,NA,NA,TGTGCCAGCAGTTACTCCGCGTCCAGTATTGAGCAGTACTTC,CASSYSASSIEQYF
TRBJ2-7,TRBV29-1,NA,NA,TGCAGCGCCCACGGTGCTTGGAACGAGCAGTACTTC,CSAHGAWNEQYF